Listed here are 23 T cell receptor beta chains from one sample, sequenced in a study of regulatory T cells in long-lasting Graves disease. Time point here: persistent/refractory GD, antithyroid drugs over 5 years with positive TRAb. PBMCs provided the RNA from which the TCR library was made. The TCR beta library used iRepertoire HTBI primers with Arm-PCR amplification of CDR3. TCRdb reprocessed the multiplex PCR reads via MiXCR and lists one record per CDR3 protein. This sample has 430,000 or so distinct CDR3 sequences, with around 23% found just once. Source: peripheral blood mononuclear cells (PBMCs), taken when the disease was refractory, from a patient treated with antithyroid drugs. The receptors come from a female donor with Graves disease.

The V call is TRBV2, the J call TRBJ1-5; 10 nucleotides align to TRBD1. J lost 6 bases, V lost 6 bases, and 8 bases had no gene match. Germline values: CDR1 SNHLY, CDR2 FYNNEI. The length of the CDR3 is 15 residues. DNA of the CDR3: TGTGCCAGCAGGCCGGACAGGGGGGGCGGTCAGCCCCAGCATTTT. It specifies CASRPDRGGGQPQHF.

This clonotype was recorded a few times. This chain connects TRBV7-9 to TRBJ2-1; D gene ambiguous. Germline V CDR1 and CDR2: SEHNR, FQNEAQ (reference sequence). The germline V and J ends were trimmed by 1 base and 3 bases, with 10 bases remaining between them. The CDR3 runs to 15 residues. The CDR3 nucleotides are TGTGCCAGCAGCTTAGTCGAGCAGTACTACAATGAGCAGTTCTTC. Protein sequence: CASSLVEQYYNEQFF.

This chain links TRBV5-1 with TRBJ2-3; D might be TRBD2 (5 bases). The V end lost 3 bases, the J end lost 2 bases, and 13 bases lay between the germline ends. This CDR3 contains 15 residues. The V gene's germline CDR1 is SGHRS and CDR2 YFSETQ. The CDR3 bases are TGCGCCAGCAGCTGGGCTAGCAGCCACACAGATACGCAGTATTTT. As protein: CASSWASSHTDTQYF.

This chain uses TRBV18 with TRBJ1-1, with no clear D. The CDR3 is 15 amino acids. Trimming left V 4 bases short and J 0 bases short, with 12 bases between. Germline V gives CDR1 KGHSH, CDR2 LQKENI. In nucleotides, the CDR3 is TGTGCCAGCTCACGAGATGGACTGATGAACACTGAAGCTTTCTTT. Residues: CASSRDGLMNTEAFF. The full variable domain, in which reference TRBV18 and TRBJ1-1 provide the parts outside the CDR3, is NAGVMQNPRHLVRRRGQEARLRCSPMKGHSHVYWYRQLPEEGLKFMVYLQKENIIDESGMPKERFSAEFPKEGPSILRIQQVVRGDSAAYFCASSRDGLMNTEAFFGQGTRLTVV.

This clonotype came up a few times. The chain uses TRBV10-3 and TRBJ2-7, with unresolved D. This CDR3 comprises 12 residues. Trimming shortened V by 0 bases and J by 3 bases, and 3 bases separated the two germline ends. CDR1 ENHRY and CDR2 SYGVKD come from the germline V gene. The chain's CDR3 is CAISESFYEQYF. The CDR3 DNA sequence: TGTGCCATCAGTGAGTCTTTCTACGAGCAGTACTTC.

The genes are TRBV7-9 and TRBJ2-2; D gene uncertain. The CDR3 sequence is 16 residues long. V dropped 0 bases and J dropped 3 bases, with 11 bases sitting between them. Germline V gene sequence: CDR1 SEHNR, CDR2 FQNEAQ (reference sequence). The CDR3 DNA is TGTGCCAGCAGCTTAGCGTTGGGATTGGACACCGGGGAGCTGTTTTTT. Its translation is CASSLALGLDTGELFF.

The V gene is TRBV19, the J gene TRBJ2-2; TRBD2 matches 8 bases. This CDR3 has 15 amino acids. Trimming cost V 2 bases and J 4 bases; bases outside gene matches: 3. CDR1 is LNHDA and CDR2 is SQIVND in the germline V gene (reference sequence). The CDR3 spells CASSISGGSTGELFF. CDR3 nucleotide sequence: TGTGCCAGTAGTATATCGGGGGGGAGCACCGGGGAGCTGTTTTTT.

This clonotype was counted only a few times. The rearrangement links TRBV5-1 to TRBJ2-2; 7 bases line up with TRBD1. Germline loops: CDR1 SGHRS, CDR2 YFSETQ. This CDR3 contains 15 residues. With 6 bases clipped from V and 1 base from J, the junction kept 6 bases outside the gene matches. CDR3: CASKPGTENTGELFF. In DNA form, the CDR3 reads TGCGCCAGCAAACCAGGGACAGAGAACACCGGGGAGCTGTTTTTT.

There are many counts of this clonotype. J is TRBJ1-2 and V is TRBV12-3 or TRBV12-4; 7 bases are a match to TRBD1. The trim removed 6 bases at V and 2 bases at J, leaving 6 bases unmatched. The CDR3 runs 14 residues. CDR3 nucleotides: TGTGCCAGCAGCCCGACAGGGCCCAACTATGGCTACACCTTC. Translated: CASSPTGPNYGYTF.

The sample holds a few counts of this clonotype. The chain recombines TRBV6-2 or TRBV6-3 with TRBJ2-5; no firm D call. The V end lost 0 bases, the J end lost 5 bases, and 7 bases lay between the germline ends. Germline V lookup: CDR1 MNHEY, CDR2 SVGEGT. CDR3 length: 13 residues. CDR3 amino acids: CASSYSNGETQYF. The CDR3 nucleotides are TGTGCCAGCAGTTACTCGAATGGGGAGACCCAGTACTTC.

This clonotype has a count of ten or more. The chain has TRBV28 and TRBJ1-1; D remains ambiguous. The V end lost 3 bases, the J end lost 0 bases, and 5 bases lay between the germline ends. CDR3 length: 13 amino acids. CDR1 MDHEN and CDR2 SYDVKM come from the germline V gene. The chain's CDR3 is CASSFSMNTEAFF. The DNA for the CDR3 is TGTGCCAGCAGTTTCAGCATGAACACTGAAGCTTTCTTT. Combining the CDR3 with reference TRBV28 and TRBJ1-1 gives the whole variable domain DVKVTQSSRYLVKRTGEKVFLECVQDMDHENMFWYRQDPGLGLRLIYFSYDVKMKEKGDIPEGYSVSREKKERFSLILESASTNQTSMYLCASSFSMNTEAFFGQGTRLTVV.

This clonotype was detected many times. The V call is TRBV5-1, the J call TRBJ2-7; TRBD1 matches at 7 bases. The CDR3 length is 13 residues. With 3 bases clipped from V and 3 bases from J, the junction kept 3 bases outside the gene matches. CDR1 and CDR2 from the germline V gene are SGHRS and YFSETQ. For the CDR3, the DNA is TGCGCCAGCAGCTCCGGGGACAGCTACGAGCAGTACTTC. It codes for CASSSGDSYEQYF. Supplemented by reference TRBV5-1 and TRBJ2-7, the full variable domain reads KAGVTQTPRYLIKTRGQQVTLSCSPISGHRSVSWYQQTPGQGLQFLFEYFSETQRNKGNFPGRFSGRQFSNSRSEMNVSTLELGDSALYLCASSSGDSYEQYFGPGTRLTVT.

To note about this clonotype: A clone one base away is much larger, so this may be a read error. The chain couples TRBV2 to TRBJ2-7; TRBD1 might be the D (6 bases). Trimming stripped 2 bases from V and 7 bases from J, with 15 bases between. There are 14 residues in the CDR3. Germline V lookup: CDR1 SNHLY, CDR2 FYNNEI. The CDR3 DNA is TGTGCCAGCAGTGAAAGGGACACCCTTGGGGAGCAGTACTTC. It translates to CASSERDTLGEQYF.

The chain links TRBV7-2 to TRBJ2-7, with TRBD2 identical over 7 bases. Per germline, CDR1 SGHTA and CDR2 FQGNSA. This CDR3 contains 18 residues. V lost 1 base to trimming and J lost 4 bases; unmatched junction nucleotides: 16. The CDR3 DNA reads as TGTGCCAGCAGCTTAGAGAGGGTATTAACTAGCGAACCATACGAGCAGTACTTC. The encoded protein is CASSLERVLTSEPYEQYF.

This rearrangement joins TRBV28 to TRBJ1-5, with D perhaps TRBD1 (6 bases). Germline loops: CDR1 MDHEN, CDR2 SYDVKM. The V and J ends lost 5 bases and 6 bases respectively, with 20 bases between them. This CDR3 has 16 residues. The CDR3 spells CASSLGLDLGGQPQHF. CDR3 coding DNA: TGTGCCAGCAGTCTCGGATTGGACCTAGGGGGTCAGCCCCAGCATTTT.

This clonotype was seen repeatedly, ten times or more. The genes are TRBV19 and TRBJ2-7, with D unclear. V was pared by 3 bases and J by 2 bases, with 11 bases between. Germline V lookup: CDR1 LNHDA, CDR2 SQIVND (reference sequence). The CDR3 length is 14 residues. The CDR3 DNA reads as TGTGCCAGTAGTATTGCCAGTCCCACCTACGAGCAGTACTTC. Translation gives CASSIASPTYEQYF.

V usage is TRBV6-1 and J usage is TRBJ2-5; D assignment may be TRBD1 or TRBD2 (6 bases each). CDR3 length: 15 amino acids. In germline, CDR1 is MNHNS, CDR2 SASEGT. Trimming took 6 bases from V and 4 from J, leaving 18 bases between them. CDR3 nucleotides: TGTGCCAGCAGGTCGTTCGGGGGCGCGGTAGAGACCCAGTACTTC. This translates into CASRSFGGAVETQYF.

This clonotype was seen more than once but under ten times. V is TRBV19 and J is TRBJ1-1; possible D gene TRBD1, 5 bases. The CDR3 is 13 amino acids. The V gene's germline CDR1 is LNHDA and CDR2 SQIVND (reference sequence). V shed 1 base and J shed 4 bases, with 7 bases lying between them. The CDR3 protein is CASSIGQFTEAFF. For the CDR3, the DNA is TGTGCCAGTAGTATAGGACAGTTCACTGAAGCTTTCTTT.

Many counts were recorded for this clonotype. V gene TRBV11-2 combines with J gene TRBJ2-7, with 11 nucleotides matching TRBD2. J gave up 4 bases and V 3 bases, and 5 bases lay outside the gene matches. The CDR3 spans 15 residues. Germline values: CDR1 SGHAT, CDR2 FQNNGV. CDR3 coding DNA: TGTGCCAGCAGCTTTGGACTAGCGGGTGGGTACGAGCAGTACTTC. Encoded protein: CASSFGLAGGYEQYF. Combining the CDR3 with reference TRBV11-2 and TRBJ2-7 gives the whole variable domain EAGVAQSPRYKIIEKRQSVAFWCNPISGHATLYWYQQILGQGPKLLIQFQNNGVVDDSQLPKDRFSAERLKGVDSTLKIQPAKLEDSAVYLCASSFGLAGGYEQYFGPGTRLTVT.

This clonotype was counted between two and nine times. J is TRBJ1-5 and V is TRBV6-2 or TRBV6-3; 7 bases are a match to TRBD1. With V trimmed by 0 bases and J by 3 bases, 5 bases remained unmatched. Germline lookup yields CDR1 MNHEY and CDR2 SVGEGT. The CDR3 extends over 16 amino acids. In DNA, the CDR3 is TGTGCCAGCAGTTACTCGGGGGGACAGAACAATCAGCCCCAGCATTTT. This encodes CASSYSGGQNNQPQHF.

This clonotype appeared many times. The chain carries TRBV6-1 and TRBJ2-5, with a tentative D call TRBD1 (5 bases). The germline CDR1 and CDR2 sequences are MNHNS and SASEGT. With 0 bases removed from V and 4 bases from J, the gap between germline ends came to 9 bases. There are 14 residues in the CDR3. DNA for the CDR3: TGTGCCAGCAGTGAAGCGGGGCATGGAGAGACCCAGTACTTC. Translating it yields CASSEAGHGETQYF.

Only a few counts were recorded for this clonotype. The chain carries TRBV20-1 and TRBJ1-2; 12 nucleotides align to TRBD1. Germline V lookup: CDR1 DFQATT, CDR2 SNEGSKA (reference sequence). Trimming cost V 4 bases and J 3 bases; bases outside gene matches: 9. The CDR3 sequence is 16 residues long. The CDR3: CSATLTGQGADYGYTF. The CDR3, as DNA: TGCAGTGCTACGCTAACGGGACAGGGGGCAGACTATGGCTACACCTTC.

This clonotype came up many times. This sequence joins TRBV28 and TRBJ1-2, with a weak D call TRBD1 (5 bases). V was shortened by 2 bases and J by 4 bases, with 14 bases between the two germline ends. The length of the CDR3 is 15 residues. Germline CDR1 and CDR2: MDHEN and SYDVKM. CDR3: CASSLTWGGSYGYTF. CDR3 nucleotide sequence: TGTGCCAGCAGTTTAACCTGGGGGGGGAGCTATGGCTACACCTTC.